This T cell receptor (beta chain) originates from a study of T cells in Graves' hyperthyroidism and ophthalmopathy. Regarding the study as a whole: Blood samples included most of the expanded thyroid clonotypes exceeding 0.001.

There were TCR beta CDR3 regions amplified from RNA transcripts. When the TCR CDR3 underwent first-round RT-PCR, the HTBI primer set was used. A single record per CDR3 protein comes from TCRdb applying MiXCR to the multiplex PCR reads. Of more than 550,000 distinct CDR3 sequences in the sample, around 16% were seen once. The hyperthyroidism was newly diagnosed and had lasted under 2 months; the patients were aged 18 to 65. The diagnoses drew upon clinical symptoms, serum thyroxine and TRAb, thyroid ultrasound and orbital computed tomography. This clonotype has a count of ten or more. What it recognizes is unknown. Unmatched junction bases numbered 9, after V lost 6 bases and J lost 0 bases. The CDR3 loop spans 17 amino acids. CDR1 is LGHNT, CDR2 FRNRAP, per germline.

This TCR derives from a man aged 50-59 years with Graves' hyperthyroidism. Input material: blood. This chain links TRBV12-5 with TRBJ2-3, with 10 bases fitting TRBD2. The CDR3 sequence is CASGFSPGLASTDTQYF. The CDR3 DNA sequence: TGTGCTAGTGGCTTCTCCCCGGGACTAGCGAGCACAGATACGCAGTATTTT.